This TCR beta chain was retrieved from a study of blood T cell repertoires in COVID-19. On the study more broadly: The samples span acute and convalescent COVID-19 from the United States, Italy and Spain. From T cells, B-cell-depleted T cells, or PBMCs came the material, which was cDNA or gDNA.

Per the study methods: Reference gene primers were amplified, and this amplification served to estimate nucleated cell counts. Sequencing used immunoSEQ multiplex PCR; TCRdb keeps in-frame clones, though not all of them. V and J calls and clone size are given by that table; D and trimming were obtained from the DNA. The profile covers about 67,000 clones, with about nine tenths appearing a single time and approximately 8% taken by the ten largest. CDR3 length: 16 residues. V shed 3 bases and J shed 4 bases, with 15 bases lying between them. Germline CDR1 is SNHLY and CDR2 is FYNNEI. The TCR was taken from a man aged 50-59 years with active COVID-19. The chain employs TRBV2 and TRBJ2-2, with D hard to call. Sample: peripheral blood. This CDR3 reads CASSERPVSVTGELFF. Written as DNA, the CDR3 is TGTGCCAGCAGTGAGAGGCCCGTGAGTGTCACCGGGGAGCTGTTTTTT.